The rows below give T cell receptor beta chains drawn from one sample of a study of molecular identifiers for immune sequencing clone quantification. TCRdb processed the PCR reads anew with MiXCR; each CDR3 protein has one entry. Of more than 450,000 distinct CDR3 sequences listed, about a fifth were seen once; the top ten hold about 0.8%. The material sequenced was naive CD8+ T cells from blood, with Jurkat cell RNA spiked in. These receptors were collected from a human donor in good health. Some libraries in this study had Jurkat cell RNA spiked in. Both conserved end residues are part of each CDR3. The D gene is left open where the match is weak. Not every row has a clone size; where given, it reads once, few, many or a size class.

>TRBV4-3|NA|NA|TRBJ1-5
CASSQDKLVGRSDQPQHF
TGCGCCAGCAGCCAAGATAAGCTCGTGGGTAGGAGCGATCAGCCCCAGCATTTT
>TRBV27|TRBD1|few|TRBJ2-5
CASSFSDRVGRETQYF
TGTGCCAGCAGTTTTTCCGACAGGGTTGGTCGGGAGACCCAGTACTTC
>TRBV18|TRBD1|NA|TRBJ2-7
CASSPTDRISYEQYF
TGTGCCAGCTCACCTACGGACAGGATCTCCTACGAGCAGTACTTC
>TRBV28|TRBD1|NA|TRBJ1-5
CASSFGTGDYQPQHF
TGTGCCAGCAGTTTTGGGACAGGGGATTATCAGCCCCAGCATTTT
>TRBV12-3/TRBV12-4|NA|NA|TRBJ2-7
CASSFLARAYEQYF
TGTGCCAGCAGTTTCCTAGCGCGGGCCTACGAGCAGTACTTC
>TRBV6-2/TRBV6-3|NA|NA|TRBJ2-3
CASSPPRVTTTTTDTQYF
TGTGCCAGCAGCCCCCCTCGGGTAACCACCACAACCACAGATACGCAGTATTTT
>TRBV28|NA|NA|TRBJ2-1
CASSMNEQFF
TGTGCCAGCAGTATGAATGAGCAGTTCTTC
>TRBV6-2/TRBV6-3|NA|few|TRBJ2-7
CASSKPTIPNYEQYF
TGTGCCAGCAGTAAGCCGACCATTCCCAACTACGAGCAGTACTTC
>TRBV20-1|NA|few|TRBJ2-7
CSARDDSSYEQYF
TGCAGTGCTAGAGATGACTCCTCCTACGAGCAGTACTTC
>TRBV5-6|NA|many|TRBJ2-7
CASSFSIAPGEQYF
TGTGCCAGCAGCTTCTCTATAGCCCCGGGCGAGCAGTACTTC
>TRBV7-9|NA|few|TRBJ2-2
CASSLVQNTGELFF
TGTGCCAGCAGCTTAGTCCAGAACACCGGGGAGCTGTTTTTT
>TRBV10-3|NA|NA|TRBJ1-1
CAISGPGGRENTEAFF
TGTGCCATCAGCGGCCCTGGGGGCAGGGAGAACACTGAAGCTTTCTTT
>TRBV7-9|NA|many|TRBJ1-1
CASSRPPAGNTEAFF
TGTGCCAGCAGCCGCCCACCCGCAGGGAACACTGAAGCTTTCTTT
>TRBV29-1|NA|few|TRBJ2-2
CSVLGEGAGELFF
TGCAGCGTCCTGGGGGAGGGGGCCGGGGAGCTGTTTTTT
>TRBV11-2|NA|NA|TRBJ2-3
CASSPMGGSGGLTDTQYF
TGTGCCAGCAGCCCAATGGGGGGGTCAGGGGGGCTCACAGATACGCAGTATTTT
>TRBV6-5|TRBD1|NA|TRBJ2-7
CASRITGGPYEQYF
TGTGCCAGCAGGATTACAGGGGGTCCCTACGAGCAGTACTTC
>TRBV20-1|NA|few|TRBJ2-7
CSARGRDSLREQYF
TGCAGTGCTCGCGGCCGGGACTCCCTACGCGAGCAGTACTTC
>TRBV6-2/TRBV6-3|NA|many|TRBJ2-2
CASSYPSVYTGELFF
TGTGCCAGCAGTTACCCTAGCGTGTACACCGGGGAGCTGTTTTTT
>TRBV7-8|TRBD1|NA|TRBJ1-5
CASSLRFGTESNQPRHF
TGTGCCAGCAGCTTACGTTTCGGGACAGAATCTAATCAGCCCCGGCATTTT
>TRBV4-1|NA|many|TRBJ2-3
CASSHDTDTQYF
TGCGCCAGCAGCCACGACACAGATACGCAGTATTTT
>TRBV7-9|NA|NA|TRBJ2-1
CASSPRQGGAGEGEQFF
TGTGCCAGCAGCCCACGTCAGGGGGGCGCAGGGGAGGGTGAGCAGTTCTTC
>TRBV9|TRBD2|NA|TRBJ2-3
CASSISRTSGATDTQYF
TGTGCCAGCAGCATATCTAGGACTAGCGGGGCCACAGATACGCAGTATTTT
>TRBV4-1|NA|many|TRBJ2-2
CASSLGLGPGELFF
TGCGCCAGCAGCCTGGGGCTGGGTCCCGGGGAGCTGTTTTTT
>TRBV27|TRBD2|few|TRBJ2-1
CASSFSGGALNEQFF
TGTGCCAGCAGTTTTAGCGGGGGGGCCTTAAATGAGCAGTTCTTC